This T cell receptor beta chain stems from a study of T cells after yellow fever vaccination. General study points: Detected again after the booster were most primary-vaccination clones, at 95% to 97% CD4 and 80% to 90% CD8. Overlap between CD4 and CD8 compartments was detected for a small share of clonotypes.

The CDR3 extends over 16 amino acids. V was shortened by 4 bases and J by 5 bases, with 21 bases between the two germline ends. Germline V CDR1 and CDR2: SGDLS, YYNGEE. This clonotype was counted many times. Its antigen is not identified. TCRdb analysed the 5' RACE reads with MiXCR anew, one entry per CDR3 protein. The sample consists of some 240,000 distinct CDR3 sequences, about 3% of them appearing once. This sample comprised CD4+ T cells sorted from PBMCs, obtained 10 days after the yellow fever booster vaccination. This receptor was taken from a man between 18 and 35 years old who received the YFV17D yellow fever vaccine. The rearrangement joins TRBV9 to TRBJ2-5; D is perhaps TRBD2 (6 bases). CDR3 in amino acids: CASSPHLSGFKETQYF. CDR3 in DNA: TGTGCCAGCAGCCCCCACCTCAGCGGGTTTAAGGAGACCCAGTACTTC. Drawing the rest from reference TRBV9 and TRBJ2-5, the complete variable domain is DSGVTQTPKHLITATGQRVTLRCSPRSGDLSVYWYQQSLDQGLQFLIQYYNGEERAKGNILERFSAQQFPDLHSELNLSSLELGDSALYFCASSPHLSGFKETQYFGPGTRLLVL.